The 17 T cell receptor beta chains presented below share a single source sample, sequenced in a study of patients and donors after allogeneic stem cell transplantation. Using its own MiXCR run on the RT-PCR reads, TCRdb lists one record per CDR3 protein. Counted here are 920,000 or so distinct CDR3 sequences, roughly 18% occurring once; the ten biggest clones make up around 6%. Source material: blood, either unsorted or a sorted T cell fraction (not recorded which). These receptors came from a human donor who was either an allogeneic HSCT recipient or a stem cell or donor lymphocyte infusion donor (not recorded which). It is not recorded whose cells these are; they may come from a transplant donor.

This clonotype was counted at least ten times. The V call is TRBV12-3 or TRBV12-4, the J call TRBJ2-2, with D unclear. Trimming took 5 bases from V and 7 from J, leaving 11 bases between them. This CDR3 region has 13 residues. The CDR3 region has the DNA TGTGCCAGCAGTACAGCGAAACGCGGGGAGCTGTTTTTT. The encoded protein is CASSTAKRGELFF.

There are a few counts of this clonotype. The chain employs TRBV4-3 and TRBJ2-7; D uncertain. This CDR3 has 13 residues. Germline V CDR1 and CDR2: LGHNA, YSLEER. Trimming took off 4 bases at V and 5 bases at J, with 12 bases between the two ends. CDR3: CASSRYQSDEQYF. CDR3 nucleotides: TGCGCCAGCAGCCGCTACCAGTCTGACGAGCAGTACTTC.

Ten or more counts support this clonotype. This sequence joins TRBV15 and TRBJ2-1; D gene ambiguous. V lost 1 base and J 8 bases, leaving 12 bases between the germline ends. This CDR3 is 14 amino acids long. Germline V lookup: CDR1 LNHNV, CDR2 YYDKDF (reference sequence). CDR3 loop: CATSRVRLGHEQFF. The CDR3 region has the DNA TGTGCCACCAGCAGAGTAAGACTCGGCCATGAGCAGTTCTTC.

This clonotype was counted at least ten times. The chain is built from TRBV12-3 or TRBV12-4 and TRBJ1-1, with TRBD1 matching over 11 bases. V shed 3 bases, J shed 4 bases, and the junction held 1 base outside the gene matches. This CDR3 contains 14 residues. DNA for the CDR3: TGTGCCAGCAGTTTGGGACAGGGGGTCACTGAAGCTTTCTTT. Protein sequence: CASSLGQGVTEAFF.

This clonotype turned up a few times. J is TRBJ2-7 and V is TRBV10-3, with 8 bases identical to TRBD2. The CDR3 loop spans 15 amino acids. The V gene's germline CDR1 is ENHRY and CDR2 SYGVKD. Germline trimming cut 6 bases from V and 5 bases from J; bases unmatched to any gene: 12. In nucleotides, the CDR3 is TGTGCCATCAGCAGTAGCGGGGAACCCCTCGACGAGCAGTACTTC. It encodes CAISSSGEPLDEQYF.

This clonotype has only a few counts. The V call is TRBV20-1, the J call TRBJ2-1; D is perhaps TRBD1 (5 bases). V lost 5 bases and J 6 bases, leaving 17 bases between the germline ends. This CDR3 spans 14 amino acids. Germline V lookup: CDR1 DFQATT, CDR2 SNEGSKA (reference sequence). The chain's CDR3 is CSAAPPGQSNEQFF. In nucleotides, the CDR3 is TGCAGTGCTGCCCCCCCAGGGCAGAGCAATGAGCAGTTCTTC.

This clonotype was picked up a small number of times. This chain joins TRBV12-3 or TRBV12-4 and TRBJ1-5; 10 nucleotides align to TRBD1. V gave up 6 bases and J gave up 4 bases; unmatched junction bases: 6. The CDR3 is made up of 15 amino acids. CDR3 sequence: CASRKDRGINQPQHF. DNA for the CDR3: TGTGCCAGCAGGAAGGACAGGGGGATTAATCAGCCCCAGCATTTT.

The V and J genes are TRBV27 and TRBJ2-7, with D uncertain. Germline CDR1 MNHEY, CDR2 SMNVEV (reference sequence). The CDR3 is made up of 13 amino acids. V was trimmed by 4 bases and J by 0 bases, leaving 7 bases between them. DNA for the CDR3: TGTGCCAGCAGTTCGGGTTTCTCCTACGAGCAGTACTTC. This gives the protein CASSSGFSYEQYF.

This clonotype was counted between two and nine times. The gene calls are TRBV13 and TRBJ1-6; D remains unclear. V lost 0 bases, J lost 0 bases, and 3 bases lay in between. Per the germline V gene, CDR1 is PRHDT and CDR2 is FYEKMQ (reference sequence). The CDR3 length is 15 residues. The CDR3 nucleotides are TGTGCCAGCAGCTTAGGGAACTCCTATAATTCACCCCTCCACTTT. Protein product: CASSLGNSYNSPLHF. Full variable domain (remainder filled in from reference TRBV13 and TRBJ1-6): AAGVIQSPRHLIKEKRETATLKCYPIPRHDTVYWYQQGPGQDPQFLISFYEKMQSDKGSIPDRFSAQQFSDYHSELNMSSLELGDSALYFCASSLGNSYNSPLHFGNGTRLTVT.

The gene calls are TRBV5-6 and TRBJ1-6, with D uncertain. Trimming removed 2 bases at V and 0 bases at J, with 12 bases between. Germline V gives CDR1 SGHDT, CDR2 YYEEEE. This CDR3 comprises 17 residues. CDR3 sequence reads: CASSFEGRSSYNSPLHF. The CDR3 DNA reads TGTGCCAGCAGCTTTGAGGGTAGAAGCTCCTATAATTCACCCCTCCACTTT. Based on the CDR3 plus reference TRBV5-6 and TRBJ1-6, the full variable domain is DAGVTQSPTHLIKTRGQQVTLRCSPKSGHDTVSWYQQALGQGPQFIFQYYEEEERQRGNFPDRFSGHQFPNYSSELNVNALLLGDSALYLCASSFEGRSSYNSPLHFGNGTRLTVT.

This clonotype has just a few counts. The V and J genes are TRBV5-1 and TRBJ2-3; 8 bases map to TRBD1. Germline CDR1 reads SGHRS; CDR2 reads YFSETQ. CDR3 length: 14 amino acids. Unmatched junction bases numbered 5, after V lost 4 bases and J lost 4 bases. CDR3 sequence (DNA): TGCGCCAGCAGCCGGACAGGGAGCCCAGATACGCAGTATTTT. Its protein product is CASSRTGSPDTQYF.

The sample holds many counts of this clonotype. The chain uses TRBV12-3 or TRBV12-4 and TRBJ2-1, with no clear D. Trimming took off 2 bases at V and 3 bases at J, with 14 bases between the two ends. The CDR3 loop spans 16 amino acids. The chain's CDR3 is CASSLWLISGYNEQFF. The CDR3 nucleotides are TGTGCCAGCAGTTTATGGCTAATCTCGGGCTACAATGAGCAGTTCTTC.

This clonotype was seen a few times. A junction end diverges from the germline sequence, so it may reflect a read error. The gene calls are TRBV7-7 and TRBJ2-1; D is perhaps TRBD1 (6 bases). From germline, CDR1 is SSHAT and CDR2 FNYEAQ (reference sequence). The CDR3 extends over 14 amino acids. DNA for the CDR3: TGTGCTAGCAGCCCAGGGGTCGGGATGAATGAGCAGTTCTTC. Protein product: CASSPGVGMNEQFF. The full variable domain, completed using reference TRBV7-7 and TRBJ2-1, is GAGVSQSPRYKVTKRGQDVTLRCDPISSHATLYWYQQALGQGPEFLTYFNYEAQPDKSGLPSDRFSAERPEGSISTLTIQRTEQRDSAMYRCASSPGVGMNEQFFGPGTRLTVL.

V is TRBV29-1 and J is TRBJ2-2; 8 positions match TRBD1. Germline CDR1 and CDR2: SQVTM and ANQGSEA. The CDR3 runs to 16 residues. Trimming took 4 bases from V and 3 from J; bases not matched to a gene: 10. The CDR3 protein is CSVVARAGGDTGELFF. The CDR3 DNA sequence: TGCAGCGTTGTCGCGAGGGCAGGGGGCGACACCGGGGAGCTGTTTTTT.

The rearrangement joins TRBV19 to TRBJ1-5; 9 nucleotides match TRBD1. V trimming: 6 bases; J trimming: 0 bases; junction bases outside the gene matches: 6. CDR1 and CDR2 from the germline V gene are LNHDA and SQIVND (reference sequence). This CDR3 region has 16 residues. CDR3 in amino acids: CASRKGTGFSNQPQHF. The CDR3 DNA reads as TGTGCCAGTAGAAAAGGGACAGGGTTTAGCAATCAGCCCCAGCATTTT.

The CDR3 region has the DNA TGCAGTGCTAGAGACCGGCGGCGGGCCACTGGCACAGATACGCAGTATTTT. It specifies CSARDRRRATGTDTQYF. This chain connects TRBV20-1 to TRBJ2-3; D might be TRBD2 (5 bases). The CDR3 is 17 amino acids. Germline CDR1 DFQATT, CDR2 SNEGSKA (reference sequence). The V end lost 0 bases, the J end lost 1 base, and 17 bases lay between the germline ends.

This clonotype has just a few counts. The J gene is TRBJ1-1, the V gene TRBV9; weak D call: TRBD1 (6 bases). This CDR3 is built from 16 residues. V lost 3 bases and J lost 3, with 18 bases in between. The germline V gene encodes CDR1 SGDLS and CDR2 YYNGEE. CDR3 DNA: TGTGCCAGCAGCGCCTCCACAGGGTCGATGGACACTGAAGCTTTCTTT. Translating it yields CASSASTGSMDTEAFF.